These T cell receptor beta chains were read from a single sample in a study of Ad26.COV2.S vaccination and SARS-CoV-2 variants. Data came from immunoSEQ multiplex PCR; TCRdb stores just in-frame clones and leaves some out. The sample includes 300,000 to 350,000 clones, around four fifths of them seen just once. The source material was peripheral blood, sampled in a trial of Ad26.COV2.S vaccine versus placebo. These TCRs come from a person aged 18-60 years who received the Ad26.COV2.S COVID-19 vaccine or a placebo. Each CDR3 is given with its conserved first and last residue. The D gene is left open where the match is weak. Clone sizes are given selectively: once, few, many, or a class where the clone is expanded.

. TRBD2 TRBJ2-5 TRBV19 CATRPGTSREYQETQYF TGTGCCACCCGCCCCGGGACTAGCAGAGAGTACCAAGAGACCCAGTACTTC
. TRBD1 TRBJ1-5 TRBV6-5 CASSPGTGTRQPQHF TGTGCCAGCAGTCCCGGGACAGGGACGAGGCAGCCCCAGCATTTT
. . TRBJ2-3 TRBV5-1 CASSIALTGDTQYF TGCGCCAGCAGCATTGCTTTGACAGGAGATACGCAGTATTTT
once TRBD2 TRBJ2-1 TRBV6-4 CASRALAGGRHNEQFF TGTGCCAGCAGAGCCCTAGCGGGGGGGCGACACAATGAGCAGTTCTTC
few . TRBJ2-5 TRBV2 CASSEETQYF TGTGCCAGCAGTGAAGAGACCCAGTACTTC
once . TRBJ1-4 TRBV2 CASRGTGDVREKLFF TGTGCCAGCAGAGGAACGGGGGACGTTAGGGAAAAACTGTTTTTT
. TRBD1 TRBJ1-5 TRBV24-1 CATSGQGPNQPQHF TGTGCCACCAGCGGACAGGGCCCCAATCAGCCCCAGCATTTT
. . TRBJ1-4 TRBV28 CASSLIGTNTEKLFF TGTGCCAGCAGTTTGATCGGGACAAATACCGAAAAACTGTTTTTT
. TRBD1 TRBJ2-1 TRBV6-6 CASSSSAKQGNEQFF TGTGCCAGCAGTTCCTCCGCGAAACAGGGGAATGAGCAGTTCTTC
. . TRBJ2-3 TRBV27 CASSLEGFGGTDTQYF TGTGCCAGCAGTCTCGAAGGCTTTGGCGGCACAGATACGCAGTATTTT
. TRBD1 TRBJ1-5 TRBV28 CASSSHKTGGGQPQHF TGTGCCAGCAGTTCGCATAAGACAGGGGGCGGACAGCCCCAGCATTTT
. TRBD1 TRBJ2-1 TRBV5-1 CASSLPTGATYNEQFF TGCGCCAGCAGCCTCCCTACAGGGGCAACCTACAATGAGCAGTTCTTC
. . TRBJ1-1 TRBV29-1 CSVEDREGVNTEAFF TGCAGCGTTGAAGATAGGGAGGGGGTGAACACTGAAGCTTTCTTT
. . TRBJ2-3 TRBV19 CASSVHFGGSTDTQYF TGTGCCAGTAGTGTCCACTTCGGGGGTAGCACAGATACGCAGTATTTT
. . TRBJ2-3 TRBV9 CASSVYGDRITDTQYF TGTGCCAGCAGCGTCTACGGGGATCGGATAACAGATACGCAGTATTTT
. TRBD2 TRBJ2-1 TRBV4-1 CASSQGPGRGSHEQFF TGCGCCAGCAGCCAAGGCCCTGGGAGGGGCTCGCATGAGCAGTTCTTC
. . TRBJ1-3 TRBV12-5 CASGLAGISGNTIYF TGTGCTAGTGGTTTGGCGGGGATCTCTGGAAACACCATATATTTT
. TRBD1 TRBJ1-1 TRBV7-9 CASTNRGRDTEAFF TGTGCCAGCACCAACAGGGGCCGGGACACTGAAGCTTTCTTT
. TRBD1 TRBJ1-4 TRBV9 CASSRRAGGAGTNEKLFF TGTGCCAGCAGCCGCCGGGCAGGGGGGGCTGGCACTAATGAAAAACTGTTTTTT
. . TRBJ1-5 TRBV18 CASSPSPLGVGQPQHF TGTGCCAGCTCACCGTCACCGCTCGGGGTAGGTCAGCCCCAGCATTTT
. TRBD1 TRBJ1-2 TRBV6-5 CASSQSDRANYGYTF TGTGCCAGCAGTCAATCGGACAGGGCTAACTATGGCTACACCTTC
. . TRBJ2-7 TRBV20-1 CSASKRDEQYF TGCAGTGCTAGTAAGCGAGACGAGCAGTACTTC
. TRBD1 TRBJ2-1 TRBV5-4 CASNIGTEVDNEQFF TGTGCCAGCAACATCGGGACAGAGGTTGACAATGAGCAGTTCTTC
few . TRBJ1-3 TRBV9 CASSGQVGGNTIYF TGTGCCAGCAGCGGCCAAGTTGGGGGAAACACCATATATTTT
. . TRBJ2-7 TRBV19 CASRTVAISNEQYF TGTGCCAGTAGGACCGTGGCAATTTCGAACGAGCAGTACTTC
. . TRBJ2-1 TRBV5-1 CASSLDPGSDEQFF TGCGCCAGCAGCTTGGATCCGGGCTCGGATGAGCAGTTCTTC
. TRBD1 TRBJ2-2 TRBV19 CAGRDRADTGELFF TGTGCCGGTCGGGACAGGGCGGACACCGGGGAGCTGTTTTTT
. . TRBJ1-2 TRBV5-6 CASSLIQKVDTF TGTGCCAGCAGCTTGATCCAGAAGGTCGACACCTTC
. . TRBJ1-1 TRBV7-8 CASSFISGTNTEAFF TGTGCCAGCAGCTTTATTTCTGGGACGAACACTGAAGCTTTCTTT
. . TRBJ1-1 TRBV5-4 CASSLGGARDTEAFF TGTGCCAGCAGCTTGGGGGGGGCTCGGGACACTGAAGCTTTCTTT
. . TRBJ2-4 TRBV19 CASSIGGVAKNIQYF TGTGCCAGTAGTATAGGCGGGGTAGCCAAAAACATTCAGTACTTC
. TRBD2 TRBJ2-5 TRBV14 CASSLGLGKRGATLQETQYF TGTGCCAGCAGCCTAGGACTCGGGAAGCGGGGGGCCACGCTTCAAGAGACCCAGTACTTC
. TRBD1 TRBJ1-5 TRBV5-1 CASSLVQGGQPQHF TGCGCCAGCAGCTTGGTTCAGGGGGGTCAGCCCCAGCATTTT
. . TRBJ1-2 TRBV10-1 CASSEPAPGGWGPYGYTF TGCGCCAGCAGTGAACCTGCCCCGGGTGGGTGGGGACCCTATGGCTACACCTTC
. . TRBJ2-7 TRBV11-3 CASSLEVGGSYEQYF TGTGCCAGCAGCTTAGAGGTGGGGGGAAGCTACGAGCAGTACTTC
. TRBD1 TRBJ1-6 TRBV2 CASIITGGYSPLHF TGTGCCAGCATCATAACAGGGGGCTATTCACCCCTCCACTTT
few . TRBJ2-7 TRBV14 CASSSDDSTYEQYF TGTGCCAGCAGCTCAGACGACAGTACCTACGAGCAGTACTTC
. . TRBJ1-1 TRBV11-1 CASRGGPNTEAFF TGTGCCAGCAGAGGGGGGCCCAACACTGAAGCTTTCTTT
. . TRBJ2-3 TRBV5-6 CASSLGSIPRADTQYF TGTGCCAGCAGCTTGGGATCCATCCCTAGGGCGGATACGCAGTATTTT
. TRBD1 TRBJ1-5 TRBV5-1 CASSLEGAGQPQHF TGCGCCAGCAGCTTGGAGGGGGCTGGTCAGCCCCAGCATTTT
. TRBD1 TRBJ1-5 TRBV2 CASSVRRDRGYSNQPQHF TGTGCCAGCAGTGTTCGGCGAGACAGGGGCTATAGCAATCAGCCCCAGCATTTT
. . TRBJ2-3 TRBV5-4 CASSPDPNADTQYF TGTGCCAGCAGCCCGGACCCCAACGCAGATACGCAGTATTTT
once TRBD1 TRBJ1-1 TRBV5-8 CASSRETGVYTEAFF TGTGCCAGCAGCAGGGAGACAGGGGTTTACACTGAAGCTTTCTTT
. . TRBJ1-1 TRBV6-1 CASSELRSNTEAFF TGTGCCAGCAGTGAACTTAGGTCGAACACTGAAGCTTTCTTT
. . TRBJ1-3 TRBV4-2 CASSQRSSGNTIYF TGTGCCAGCAGCCAAAGGAGCTCTGGAAACACCATATATTTT
few . TRBJ2-7 TRBV7-9 CASSPRAPPYEQYF TGTGCCAGCAGCCCCCGGGCCCCCCCCTACGAGCAGTACTTC
. TRBD2 TRBJ2-1 TRBV27 CASSPSPGGYYNEQFF TGTGCCAGCAGCCCTTCCCCGGGGGGATACTACAATGAGCAGTTCTTC
once TRBD1 TRBJ2-1 TRBV25-1 CASKPAGGDEQFF TGTGCCAGCAAACCCGCAGGGGGCGATGAGCAGTTCTTC
. . TRBJ2-2 TRBV4-2 CASSPGGQGLSGELFF TGTGCCAGCAGCCCGGGCGGGCAGGGTTTGTCCGGGGAGCTGTTTTTT
many . TRBJ2-7 TRBV7-9 CASSLSRGPYEQYF TGTGCCAGCAGCTTATCGAGGGGCCCCTACGAGCAGTACTTC
. . TRBJ1-1 TRBV27 CASSWRQENTEAFF TGTGCCAGCTCCTGGAGGCAAGAAAACACTGAAGCTTTCTTT
. . TRBJ1-5 TRBV11-2 CASSLVLRYSNQPQHF TGTGCCAGCAGCTTAGTTCTCCGATATAGCAATCAGCCCCAGCATTTT
. . TRBJ1-3 TRBV9 CASSANSGNTIYF TGTGCCAGCAGCGCTAACAGTGGAAACACCATATATTTT
. . TRBJ1-1 TRBV7-2 CASSVTGTTEAFF TGTGCCAGCAGCGTTACAGGAACTACTGAAGCTTTCTTT
. . TRBJ2-2 TRBV5-1 CASSMQVPNTGELFF TGCGCCAGCAGCATGCAGGTGCCGAACACCGGGGAGCTGTTTTTT
. . TRBJ1-5 TRBV7-3 CASRPIKACDSNQPQHF TGTGCCAGCAGACCAATAAAGGCCTGCGATAGCAATCAGCCCCAGCATTTT
. TRBD2 TRBJ2-3 TRBV5-5 CASSKLAVTSTDTQYF TGTGCCAGCAGCAAGCTAGCGGTCACTAGCACAGATACGCAGTATTTT
once . TRBJ2-3 TRBV25-1 CASSGSGGGRTDTQYF TGTGCCAGCAGTGGGAGTGGCGGGGGCCGCACAGATACGCAGTATTTT
. . TRBJ2-5 TRBV12-3/TRBV12-4 CASSFKSGETQYF TGTGCCAGCAGTTTTAAGTCGGGGGAGACCCAGTACTTC
. TRBD2 TRBJ2-1 TRBV5-1 CASRVSGGSGNEQFF TGCGCCAGCAGGGTGAGCGGGGGCTCGGGCAATGAGCAGTTCTTC